This T cell receptor (beta chain) appears in the sequencing data of a study of blood T cells in healthy people across ages. The CDR3 is 13 residues long. The ends were cut back, 4 bases at V and 8 bases at J, with 12 bases in the middle. The germline V gene encodes CDR1 SGHTA and CDR2 FQGNSA. This clonotype was recorded only once. Alongside a J-beta primer mix, a sample-barcoded 5' primer served in a second PCR lasting roughly 7 to 11 cycles. TCRdb processed the 5' RACE reads anew with MiXCR; each CDR3 protein has one entry. There are more than 800,000 distinct CDR3 sequences in the sample; roughly 45% occur only once, and about 19% lies in the top ten.

The clonotype was recovered from an older woman in good health. The chain has TRBV7-2 and TRBJ2-1; maybe TRBD2 (7 bases). Sequencing was carried out using blood. The CDR3 region is CASSWGGGHEQFF. The CDR3 region has the DNA TGTGCCAGCAGCTGGGGGGGGGGCCATGAGCAGTTCTTC.